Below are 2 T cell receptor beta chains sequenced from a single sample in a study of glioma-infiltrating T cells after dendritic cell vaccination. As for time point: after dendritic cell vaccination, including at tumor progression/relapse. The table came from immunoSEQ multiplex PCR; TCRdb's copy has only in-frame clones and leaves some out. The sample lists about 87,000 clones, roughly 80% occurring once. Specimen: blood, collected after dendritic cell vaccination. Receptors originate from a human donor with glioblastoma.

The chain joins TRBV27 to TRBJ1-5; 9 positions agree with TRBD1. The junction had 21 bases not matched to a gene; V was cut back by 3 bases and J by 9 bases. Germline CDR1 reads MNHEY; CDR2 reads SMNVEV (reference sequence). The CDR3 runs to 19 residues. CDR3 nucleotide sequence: TGTGCCAGCAGTTTGGGGGGACCGGGACAGGGATCGGTGGGGCGGCCCCAGCATTTT. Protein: CASSLGGPGQGSVGRPQHF.

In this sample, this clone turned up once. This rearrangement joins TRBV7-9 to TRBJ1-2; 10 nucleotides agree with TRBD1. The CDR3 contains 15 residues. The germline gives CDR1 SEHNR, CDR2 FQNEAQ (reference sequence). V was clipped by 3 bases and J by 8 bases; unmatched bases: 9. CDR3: CASSFGGTGAEGYTF. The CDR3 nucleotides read TGTGCCAGCAGCTTCGGAGGGACAGGGGCGGAGGGCTACACCTTC.